One and the same sample provided the 10 T cell receptor beta chains below, sequenced in a study of OX40 agonist ivuxolimab in advanced cancers. Sequencing used immunoSEQ multiplex PCR; TCRdb keeps in-frame clones, though not all of them. The sample lists 53,000 or so clones; roughly 90% were seen once. The specimen comprised CD4+ or CD8+ T cells sorted from blood, sampled in a trial of the OX40 agonist ivuxolimab. Receptor source: an adult with an advanced solid tumor such as melanoma, head and neck, liver or kidney cancer.

The rearrangement links TRBV14 to TRBJ2-7; 7 bases map to TRBD1. V gave up 5 bases and J gave up 5 bases; unmatched junction bases: 9. The CDR3 is 14 amino acids. Looked up from germline, CDR1 is SGHDN and CDR2 is FVKESK. The CDR3 DNA reads as TGTGCCAGCAGCGAATCGACAGGGCTGGACGAGCAGTACTTC. Translated, it gives CASSESTGLDEQYF.

This chain links TRBV28 with TRBJ1-6; D might be TRBD1 (6 bases). CDR1 is MDHEN and CDR2 is SYDVKM in the germline V gene. This CDR3 has 14 amino acids. The V end was cut by 2 bases, the J end by 8 bases, with 10 bases between. The CDR3 loop is CASSLTGNDSPLHF. Here the CDR3 DNA reads TGTGCCAGCAGTTTAACAGGGAACGATTCACCCCTCCACTTT. The full variable domain, its missing parts supplied by reference TRBV28 and TRBJ1-6, is DVKVTQSSRYLVKRTGEKVFLECVQDMDHENMFWYRQDPGLGLRLIYFSYDVKMKEKGDIPEGYSVSREKKERFSLILESASTNQTSMYLCASSLTGNDSPLHFGNGTRLTVT.

The gene calls are TRBV19 and TRBJ1-1; tentative D call: TRBD1 (5 bases). Germline V CDR1 and CDR2: LNHDA, SQIVND (reference sequence). V was pared by 7 bases and J by 0 bases, with 12 bases between. The CDR3 sequence is 14 residues long. The CDR3 spells CASTVTELNTEAFF. The CDR3 DNA is TGTGCCAGTACCGTGACAGAATTGAACACTGAAGCTTTCTTT.

This chain connects TRBV2 to TRBJ1-2, with D uncertain. Trimming cost V 4 bases and J 2 bases, with 8 bases left between them. In germline, CDR1 is SNHLY, CDR2 FYNNEI. The CDR3 consists of 13 residues. CDR3 sequence (DNA): TGTGCCAGCAGTGTGGCGGAAAACTATGGCTACACCTTC. The encoded protein is CASSVAENYGYTF.

V is TRBV10-3 and J is TRBJ2-1, with TRBD2 identical over 8 bases. CDR1 and CDR2 from the germline V gene are ENHRY and SYGVKD. Trimming cost V 0 bases and J 8 bases; bases outside gene matches: 12. This CDR3 region has 17 residues. The CDR3 DNA follows: TGTGCCATCAGTGAGTCGACAGTTGCGGGGGGTTTAGATGAGCAGTTCTTC. Translated, it gives CAISESTVAGGLDEQFF.

The chain joins TRBV11-2 to TRBJ1-2; a weak D match, TRBD1 (6 bases). This CDR3 is built from 15 residues. CDR1 is SGHAT, CDR2 FQNNGV, per germline. The V gene lost 6 bases and the J gene lost 1 base, with 15 bases spanning the gap. CDR3 DNA: TGTGCCAGCAGATCAGGACAGAGCCTTAACTATGGCTACACCTTC. As protein: CASRSGQSLNYGYTF. Combining the CDR3 with reference TRBV11-2 and TRBJ1-2 gives the whole variable domain EAGVAQSPRYKIIEKRQSVAFWCNPISGHATLYWYQQILGQGPKLLIQFQNNGVVDDSQLPKDRFSAERLKGVDSTLKIQPAKLEDSAVYLCASRSGQSLNYGYTFGSGTRLTVV.

V usage is TRBV6-1 and J usage is TRBJ2-2; 9 nucleotides agree with TRBD1. The CDR3 has 15 amino acids. Germline CDR1 reads MNHNS; CDR2 reads SASEGT. Unmatched junction bases numbered 9, after V lost 8 bases and J lost 5 bases. The CDR3 DNA reads as TGTGCCAGCCCACAGGGGGCGCTAGGGACCGGGGAGCTGTTTTTT. Amino acid sequence: CASPQGALGTGELFF.

In DNA, the CDR3 is TGCGCCAGTGCTAGCGGGGACACAGATACGCAGTATTTT. Its protein is CASASGDTDTQYF. The genes are TRBV10-1 and TRBJ2-3; 9 bases agree with TRBD2. Germline V gene sequence: CDR1 WNHNN, CDR2 SYGVQD (reference sequence). Germline trimming cut 9 bases from V and 2 bases from J; bases unmatched to any gene: 3. The CDR3 is 13 amino acids.

This clone has only a few counts. The rearrangement uses TRBV10-2 and TRBJ2-7; 10 nucleotides agree with TRBD2. The CDR3 consists of 13 residues. J was trimmed by 3 bases and V by 5 bases; bases with no gene match: 1. Germline-derived CDR1 and CDR2 are WSHSY and SAAADI. The chain's CDR3 is CASSSSGGYEQYF. The CDR3 DNA sequence: TGCGCCAGCAGTTCTAGCGGGGGCTACGAGCAGTACTTC.

The chain combines TRBV7-2 with TRBJ1-4; 10 bases are shared with TRBD1. This CDR3 is built from 15 residues. The germline CDR1 and CDR2 sequences are SGHTA and FQGNSA. The trim removed 3 bases at V and 3 bases at J, leaving 1 base unmatched. The CDR3 DNA reads as TGTGCCAGCAGCTTGGGGACAGGGGCTAATGAAAAACTGTTTTTT. Its translation: CASSLGTGANEKLFF. The entire variable domain, with the rest obtained from reference TRBV7-2 and TRBJ1-4, is as follows: GAGVSQSPSNKVTEKGKDVELRCDPISGHTALYWYRQSLGQGLEFLIYFQGNSAPDKSGLPSDRFSAERTGGSVSTLTIQRTQQEDSAVYLCASSLGTGANEKLFFGSGTQLSVL.